Listed below are T cell receptor beta chains from one sample, sequenced in a study of blood T cells in healthy people across ages. TCRdb analysed the 5' RACE reads with MiXCR anew, one entry per CDR3 protein. This sample carries 1.5 million to 1.9 million distinct CDR3 sequences, 35% to 45% of them seen once, and the ten largest clones take about 4%. Sequencing was carried out using blood. The receptors were gathered from a woman in her late teens or twenties in good health. CDR3s include the opening cysteine and the closing phenylalanine or tryptophan. A D gene is named only where the DNA matches it firmly. Clone sizes are given selectively: once, few, many, or a class where the clone is expanded.

v_gene	abundance	d_gene	j_gene	CDR3nt	CDR3aa
TRBV10-3	.	.	TRBJ1-6	TGTGCCATCAGTGTTCAGACCGGCAATTCACCCCTCCACTTT	CAISVQTGNSPLHF
TRBV4-3	many	.	TRBJ2-1	TGCGCCAGCAGCCATAACAGGGTTCGGGGGTACAATGAGCAGTTCTTC	CASSHNRVRGYNEQFF
TRBV20-1	few	TRBD1	TRBJ2-1	TGCAGTGCTAGAGATCCCGGACAGGGTGGTGAGCAGTTCTTC	CSARDPGQGGEQFF
TRBV29-1	many	.	TRBJ2-5	TGCAGCGTTTGGCGGGAATACCAAGAGACCCAGTACTTC	CSVWREYQETQYF
TRBV4-1	.	.	TRBJ2-5	TGCGCCAGCAGCCACCTCCCGGGACTTCAAGAGACCCAGTACTTC	CASSHLPGLQETQYF
TRBV7-2	.	.	TRBJ2-7	TGTGCCAGCAGCAGCCTAGCTACTCTCTACAATGAGCAGTACTTC	CASSSLATLYNEQYF
TRBV7-2	once	.	TRBJ1-2	TGTGCCAGCAGCTTAAAGGTGGGGTTGGATGGCTACACCTTC	CASSLKVGLDGYTF
TRBV30	few	TRBD2	TRBJ2-1	TGTAAGGCGGGGGGGCCGCGGAATGAGCAGTTCTTC	CKAGGPRNEQFF
TRBV19	.	.	TRBJ2-1	TGTGCCAGTAGTTCTCAAGGGTACAATGAGCTGTTCTTC	CASSSQGYNELFF
TRBV12-3/TRBV12-4	many	.	TRBJ2-3	TGTGCCAGCAGGGACTGGGGCACAGATACGCAGTATTTT	CASRDWGTDTQYF
TRBV5-1	.	TRBD2	TRBJ2-1	TGCGCCAGCAAAACTCATAGCGGGACCGTGAATGAGCAGTTCTTC	CASKTHSGTVNEQFF
TRBV20-1	.	TRBD2	TRBJ2-7	TGCAGTGCGCTAACTAGCGGGGGGGCCAAGTACAATGAGCAGTACTTC	CSALTSGGAKYNEQYF
TRBV6-5	.	.	TRBJ2-5	TGTGCCAGCAGGTCGACTCGGGAGACCCAGTACTTC	CASRSTRETQYF
TRBV7-2	few	.	TRBJ1-2	TGTGCCAGCAGCTTAGCCCTAAACCAGTATGGCTACACCTTC	CASSLALNQYGYTF
TRBV5-1	few	TRBD2	TRBJ2-1	TGCGCCAGCAGCTTGGAACGGCGGGGGGTATACAATGAGCAGTTCTTC	CASSLERRGVYNEQFF
TRBV7-8	.	.	TRBJ2-3	TGTGCCAGCAGCTTCGCGGGGGCCACAGATACGCAGTATTTT	CASSFAGATDTQYF
TRBV27	.	TRBD1	TRBJ2-3	TGTGCCAGCAGTTTATCCGGGACAGGGTCCACAGATACGCAGTATTTT	CASSLSGTGSTDTQYF
TRBV5-1	few	TRBD1	TRBJ1-6	TGCGCCAGCAGCTTCGCCGCAGGGGGCAACTATAATTCACCCCTCCACTTT	CASSFAAGGNYNSPLHF
TRBV10-3	few	TRBD1	TRBJ1-1	TGTGCCTCTGGGGACAGGGGGCTCACTGAAGCTTTCTTT	CASGDRGLTEAFF
TRBV7-3	.	.	TRBJ2-3	TGTGCCAGCAACTCCGGGAGCGGGAGCACAGATACGCAGTATTTT	CASNSGSGSTDTQYF
TRBV12-3/TRBV12-4	.	.	TRBJ1-2	TGTGCCAGCAACCCATATGGGACACCGTATGACTACACCTTC	CASNPYGTPYDYTF
TRBV29-1	few	TRBD1	TRBJ2-7	TGCAGCGTGGGGGTGGGGACAGGGGCCTACAATGAGCAGTACTTC	CSVGVGTGAYNEQYF
TRBV20-1	once	TRBD1	TRBJ2-2	TGCAGTGCTAGGACAGGGGCCGTGGACACCGGGGAGCTGTTTTTT	CSARTGAVDTGELFF
TRBV5-1	few	TRBD1	TRBJ2-5	TGCGCCAGCAGCGAGGGACAGGGAAATTTTGAGACCCAGTACTTC	CASSEGQGNFETQYF
TRBV15	few	.	TRBJ2-7	TGTGCCACCAGCAGAGTCCCTCCGGGACGGACCTACGAGCAGTACTTC	CATSRVPPGRTYEQYF
TRBV2	few	.	TRBJ2-7	TGTGCCAGCAGGAAGGACATCGAGCTCGACTACGAGCAGTACTTC	CASRKDIELDYEQYF
TRBV4-2	few	.	TRBJ2-1	TGTGCCAGCAGCCAGACCTCGTTTTCGGGGAGCTCCTACAATGAGCAGTTCTTC	CASSQTSFSGSSYNEQFF
TRBV4-1	once	.	TRBJ2-2	TGCGCCAGCAGCCCCTTGGGGTCACTAGTGGTCGGGGAGCTGTTTTTT	CASSPLGSLVVGELFF
TRBV29-1	.	.	TRBJ2-5	TGCACCCCTCCCAATGGGGGGCGAGAGACCCAGTACTTC	CTPPNGGRETQYF
TRBV5-1	few	.	TRBJ1-1	TGCGCCAGCAGCTTGGCCGGCAGCTCGAACACTGAAGCTTTCTTT	CASSLAGSSNTEAFF
TRBV6-5	.	TRBD1	TRBJ1-6	TGTGCCAGCACCTCGACAGGGCGAGTTTCACCCCTCCACTTT	CASTSTGRVSPLHF
TRBV5-6	.	.	TRBJ1-1	TGTGCCAGCAGCTTAGGGACTCCAATCCCTGAAGCTTTCTTT	CASSLGTPIPEAFF
TRBV20-1	.	TRBD2	TRBJ2-3	TGCAGTGCTAGAGCTACCGAGGGCGGGAGTTCAGATACGCAGTATTTT	CSARATEGGSSDTQYF
TRBV7-2	few	TRBD1	TRBJ1-2	TGTGCCAGCAGCTTAGCCCCTCCGGGACAGGGGCGAGGCTACACCTTC	CASSLAPPGQGRGYTF
TRBV12-3/TRBV12-4	few	TRBD2	TRBJ2-1	TGTGCCAGCAAAGTAGCGGGAGGAACCTACAATGAGCAGTTCTTC	CASKVAGGTYNEQFF
TRBV6-2/TRBV6-3	.	TRBD2	TRBJ2-7	TGTGCCAGCATCTGGACTAGCGGGAGCAATGAGCAGTACTTC	CASIWTSGSNEQYF